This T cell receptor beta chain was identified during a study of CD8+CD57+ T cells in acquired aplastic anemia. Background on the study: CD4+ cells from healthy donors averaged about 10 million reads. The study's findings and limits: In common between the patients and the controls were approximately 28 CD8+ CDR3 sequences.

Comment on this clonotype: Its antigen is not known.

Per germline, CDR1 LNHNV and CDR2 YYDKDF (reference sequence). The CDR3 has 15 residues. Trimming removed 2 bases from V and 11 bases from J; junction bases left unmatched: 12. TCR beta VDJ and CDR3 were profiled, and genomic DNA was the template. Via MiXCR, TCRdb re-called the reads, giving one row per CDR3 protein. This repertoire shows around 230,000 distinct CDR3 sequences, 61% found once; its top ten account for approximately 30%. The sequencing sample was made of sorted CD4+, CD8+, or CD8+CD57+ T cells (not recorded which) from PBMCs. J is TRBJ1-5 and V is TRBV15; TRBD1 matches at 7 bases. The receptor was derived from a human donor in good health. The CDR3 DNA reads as TGTGCCACCAGCAGACCAGGGACAGCGGTCACGGCCCAGCATTTT. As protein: CATSRPGTAVTAQHF.